The 20 T cell receptor beta chains in this list originate from one sample, sequenced in a study of Graves' ophthalmopathy and Graves' hyperthyroidism. The sequenced template was RNA, covering the TCR beta CDR3 region. The first round was an RT-PCR with HTBI primers, and the second round was a multiplex PCR. MiXCR, applied by TCRdb to the multiplex PCR reads, yields one record per CDR3 protein. The data show about 740,000 distinct CDR3 sequences, roughly two fifths seen once. The sample was peripheral blood. These receptors all stem from an adult man with Graves' ophthalmopathy.

The chain uses TRBV25-1 and TRBJ2-2; 8 nucleotides agree with TRBD1. CDR3 length equals 14 residues. The trim removed 6 bases at V and 6 bases at J, leaving 6 bases unmatched. Looked up from germline, CDR1 is MGHDK and CDR2 is SYGVNS. The CDR3 spells CASRWQGAPGELFF. The CDR3, as DNA: TGTGCCAGCAGGTGGCAGGGGGCACCCGGGGAGCTGTTTTTT.

This clonotype was picked up a small number of times. The chain employs TRBV20-1 and TRBJ1-1; D unresolved. The CDR3 length is 15 residues. The ends were cut back, 6 bases at V and 5 bases at J, with 22 bases in the middle. Germline CDR1 reads DFQATT; CDR2 reads SNEGSKA (reference sequence). Here the CDR3 DNA reads TGCAGTGCCTCCGCCCGGAGCGGCGGTTGGACTGAAGCTTTCTTT. Its protein product is CSASARSGGWTEAFF.

This rearrangement joins TRBV25-1 to TRBJ2-2; TRBD1 matches 8 bases. Trimming took 6 bases from V and 1 from J; bases not matched to a gene: 7. Germline V gene lookup returns CDR1 MGHDK and CDR2 SYGVNS. The length of the CDR3 is 16 residues. The DNA of the CDR3 is TGTGCCAGCAGCTCAAGGACAGGGTGGAACACCGGGGAGCTGTTTTTT. It yields the protein CASSSRTGWNTGELFF.

This clonotype was seen at least ten times. The chain recombines TRBV2 with TRBJ1-2; D might be TRBD1 (5 bases). The germline V gene encodes CDR1 SNHLY and CDR2 FYNNEI. The CDR3 loop spans 14 amino acids. The V and J ends lost 4 bases and 6 bases respectively, with 15 bases between them. CDR3 coding DNA: TGTGCCAGCAGTGGTAGTCGGACACAGAATGGCTACACCTTC. This gives the protein CASSGSRTQNGYTF.

This clonotype was detected ten times or more. V is TRBV25-1 and J is TRBJ1-1; D gene uncertain. The CDR3 contains 14 residues. The germline V gene encodes CDR1 MGHDK and CDR2 SYGVNS. The V and J ends lost 1 base and 3 bases respectively, with 9 bases between them. CDR3 sequence reads: CASSELGRDTEAFF. CDR3 coding DNA: TGTGCCAGCAGTGAATTAGGGAGGGACACTGAAGCTTTCTTT.

The chain combines TRBV5-1 with TRBJ2-5, with D hard to call. V lost 0 bases, J lost 5 bases, and 5 bases lay in between. There are 12 residues in the CDR3. Germline V gene sequence: CDR1 SGHRS, CDR2 YFSETQ. Written as DNA, the CDR3 is TGCGCCAGCAGCTTGGAAATCGAGACCCAGTACTTC. Amino acids: CASSLEIETQYF.

The V gene is TRBV20-1, the J gene TRBJ2-5; 9 bases are a match to TRBD1. This CDR3 contains 13 residues. Losses at the gene ends were 5 bases for V and 4 bases for J; bases not matched to a gene: 5. Germline assignment: CDR1 DFQATT and CDR2 SNEGSKA (reference sequence). The CDR3 region is CSAPGQGLETQYF. The CDR3 nucleotides read TGCAGTGCTCCAGGACAGGGGTTAGAGACCCAGTACTTC.

Only a few counts were recorded for this clonotype. The gene calls are TRBV7-9 and TRBJ2-7; D is unresolved. Germline loops: CDR1 SEHNR, CDR2 FQNEAQ (reference sequence). V gave up 1 base and J gave up 5 bases, with 9 bases separating them. The length of the CDR3 is 13 residues. The CDR3, as DNA: TGTGCCAGCAGCTTAGTTTCGGGCAACGAGCAGTACTTC. This encodes CASSLVSGNEQYF.

The chain recombines TRBV7-9 with TRBJ1-2; maybe TRBD1 (5 bases). From germline, CDR1 is SEHNR and CDR2 FQNEAQ (reference sequence). The V end was cut by 5 bases, the J end by 2 bases, with 12 bases between. The CDR3 runs 14 residues. The CDR3 bases are TGTGCCAGCAGCCCCCGCGACAGCAACTATGGCTACACCTTC. Amino acid sequence: CASSPRDSNYGYTF.

V gene TRBV20-1 combines with J gene TRBJ1-2; D is unclear. V lost 7 bases and J lost 2, with 11 bases in between. This CDR3 has 12 residues. CDR1 is DFQATT, CDR2 SNEGSKA, per germline (reference sequence). Here the CDR3 reads CSVPERNYGYTF. The CDR3 bases are TGCAGTGTTCCAGAAAGAAACTATGGCTACACCTTC.

In its sample, this clonotype was seen a few times. This chain joins TRBV28 and TRBJ1-5, with D unresolved. The CDR3 spans 16 residues. Germline V gene lookup returns CDR1 MDHEN and CDR2 SYDVKM. Trimming pared 6 bases from V and 0 bases from J, leaving 15 bases between. CDR3 sequence: CASRQLGSYSNQPQHF. CDR3 in DNA: TGTGCCAGCAGACAGCTAGGGAGTTATAGCAATCAGCCCCAGCATTTT.

This clonotype was detected a few times. The rearrangement joins TRBV10-3 to TRBJ1-2; the match to TRBD1 covers 10 bases. Germline loops: CDR1 ENHRY, CDR2 SYGVKD. This CDR3 comprises 13 residues. V lost 10 bases to trimming and J lost 6 bases; unmatched junction nucleotides: 8. The CDR3 region has the DNA TGTGCCAGCAGCCCGGGACAGGGGAATGGCTACACCTTC. Translation gives CASSPGQGNGYTF.

This clonotype was observed a few times. The chain couples TRBV19 to TRBJ2-7; maybe TRBD2 (5 bases). Germline CDR1 LNHDA, CDR2 SQIVND (reference sequence). Trimming removed 6 bases at V and 0 bases at J, with 12 bases between. The CDR3 length is 14 residues. The CDR3 sequence is CASSRTQSSYEQYF. The CDR3 nucleotides read TGTGCCAGTAGCAGGACTCAGAGCTCCTACGAGCAGTACTTC.

This clonotype has just a few counts. The genes are TRBV19 and TRBJ1-1, with 8 nucleotides matching TRBD1. The CDR3 loop spans 14 amino acids. Per germline, CDR1 LNHDA and CDR2 SQIVND (reference sequence). After removal of 4 bases from V and 5 bases from J, the junction contained 6 bases not matched to a gene. This chain's CDR3 is CASSTVQGGTEAFF. Here the CDR3 DNA reads TGTGCCAGTAGTACCGTACAGGGGGGGACTGAAGCTTTCTTT.

This clonotype was seen ten or more times. J is TRBJ2-5 and V is TRBV10-3, with D possibly being TRBD1 or TRBD2 (6 bases each). This CDR3 is 15 amino acids long. In germline, CDR1 is ENHRY, CDR2 SYGVKD. Trimming took off 6 bases at V and 2 bases at J, with 16 bases between the two ends. CDR3 protein: CAIRPAGHSQETQYF. The CDR3 DNA is TGTGCCATCAGGCCCGCGGGACATTCACAAGAGACCCAGTACTTC.

The chain combines TRBV10-3 with TRBJ1-1, with 7 bases identical to TRBD1. Germline CDR1 reads ENHRY; CDR2 reads SYGVKD. The CDR3 has 13 residues. V shed 10 bases, J shed 3 bases, and the junction held 8 bases outside the gene matches. For the CDR3, the DNA is TGTGCCAGCAGAAACGGACAGGACACTGAAGCTTTCTTT. It specifies CASRNGQDTEAFF.

The V gene is TRBV2, the J gene TRBJ2-2, with D perhaps matching TRBD1 (6 bases). Germline V gene lookup returns CDR1 SNHLY and CDR2 FYNNEI. V was shortened by 9 bases and J by 6 bases, with 23 bases between the two germline ends. This CDR3 contains 16 residues. The CDR3 DNA reads TGTGCCAGTCGGGACAACTGGGCCCAGGCGGCCGGGGAGCTGTTTTTT. Amino acid sequence: CASRDNWAQAAGELFF. Supplemented by reference TRBV2 and TRBJ2-2, the full variable domain reads EPEVTQTPSHQVTQMGQEVILRCVPISNHLYFYWYRQILGQKVEFLVSFYNNEISEKSEIFDDQFSVERPDGSNFTLKIRSTKLEDSAMYFCASRDNWAQAAGELFFGEGSRLTVL.

This chain links TRBV20-1 with TRBJ1-6; 9 nucleotides line up with TRBD1. Germline-derived CDR1 and CDR2 are DFQATT and SNEGSKA (reference sequence). The CDR3 runs 13 residues. V was pared by 5 bases and J by 8 bases, with 4 bases of the junction left unmatched. CDR3 sequence reads: CSAHRGRDSPLHF. CDR3 DNA sequence: TGCAGTGCTCACAGGGGGCGGGATTCACCCCTCCACTTT.

This chain links TRBV11-2 with TRBJ1-2; TRBD1 is a possible D gene (5 bases). Deletions cut 5 bases from V and 3 bases from J, with 13 bases between. Looked up from germline, CDR1 is SGHAT and CDR2 is FQNNGV. The CDR3 contains 14 residues. CDR3 loop: CASSSLQGYYGYTF. In DNA, the CDR3 is TGTGCCAGCAGCAGTCTTCAGGGTTACTATGGCTACACCTTC.

For this clonotype: One end of the junction varies from germline; a read error may be responsible. V and J are TRBV5-4 and TRBJ2-5; 11 bases line up with TRBD2. The CDR3 contains 16 residues. Germline assignment: CDR1 SGHNT and CDR2 YYREEE (reference sequence). The CDR3 region is CASSPNSGRAGETQYF. The CDR3 nucleotides are TGCGCCAGCAGCCCTAATAGCGGGAGGGCCGGAGAGACCCAGTACTTC.